These T cell receptor beta chains were read from a single sample in a study of vaccination effects on CD4 cells after COVID-19. What these receptors recognize is not known. Generated by immunoSEQ multiplex PCR, the TCRdb table keeps only in-frame clones and is missing some. The table lists about 40,000 clones, around 73% of them singletons, with approximately 7.7% in the top ten. The sample in question was CD4+ T cells from PBMCs cultured without peptide, obtained after COVID-19 vaccination. The receptors originated from a human donor who received a COVID-19 vaccine. Both conserved end residues are part of each CDR3. Each record gives: J gene, clone size, D gene, V gene, CDR3 DNA, CDR3 protein. D genes are given only for firm matches. Size tells how often a clone was seen (once, few, many) or the class of an expanded clone, and some rows leave it out.

>TRBJ1-1|-|TRBD1|TRBV28
TGTGCCAGCAGTACGACAGGGAGAGGGTACACTGAAGCTTTCTTT
CASSTTGRGYTEAFF
>TRBJ2-4|-|TRBD2|TRBV27
TGTGCCAGCAGTTTATATAGCGGGATGAACTTCATTCAGTACTTC
CASSLYSGMNFIQYF
>TRBJ1-1|-|-|TRBV6-5
TGTGCCAGCAGTTACGGTACATACATGAACACTGAAGCTTTCTTT
CASSYGTYMNTEAFF
>TRBJ2-7|-|-|TRBV7-9
TGTGCCAGCAGCATACAGGGCTACGAGCAGTACTTC
CASSIQGYEQYF
>TRBJ2-3|-|-|TRBV18
TGTGCCAGCTCACCACCTGGCGCAGATACGCAGTATTTT
CASSPPGADTQYF
>TRBJ1-2|-|-|TRBV6-5
TGTGCCATCAAGGGGGGAGGCTATGGCTACACCTTC
CAIKGGGYGYTF
>TRBJ2-5|-|-|TRBV5-1
TGCGCCAGCTCGGTCGGGGCCCTGGCGGGATTGGAGACCCAGTACTTC
CASSVGALAGLETQYF
>TRBJ2-5|-|-|TRBV7-7
TGTGCCAGCACAACGGGAAGGACAGCCCAAGAGACCCAGTACTTC
CASTTGRTAQETQYF
>TRBJ2-6|-|-|TRBV6-1
TGTGCCAGCAGTGAGATCTTCTCGCCCTCTGGGGCCAACGTCCTGACTTTC
CASSEIFSPSGANVLTF
>TRBJ1-2|-|-|TRBV18
TGTGCCAGCTCACCCCTTGACGAAGCTAACTATGGCTACACCTTC
CASSPLDEANYGYTF
>TRBJ2-2|-|TRBD2|TRBV5-4
TGTGCCAGCAGATCACTAGCGGGAGACACCGGGGAGCTGTTTTTT
CASRSLAGDTGELFF
>TRBJ1-1|-|-|TRBV5-5
TGTGCCAGCAGCAAACCTATGGGTGGGGAAAACACTGAAGCTTTCTTT
CASSKPMGGENTEAFF
>TRBJ2-5|-|-|TRBV7-9
TGTGCCAGCAGCTTAGCCGGGATTGAGACCCAGTACTTC
CASSLAGIETQYF
>TRBJ1-2|-|-|TRBV6-5
TGTGCCAGCAGTTACTCACACGGCAACTATGGCTACACCTTC
CASSYSHGNYGYTF
>TRBJ1-5|-|-|TRBV7-9
TGTGCCAGCAGCCCAAAGGGGGGGGCCGGACAGCCCCAGCATTTT
CASSPKGGAGQPQHF
>TRBJ2-2|few|-|TRBV20-1
TGCAGTGCTAGTAAAAGAGGACTCGCGAACACCGGGGAGCTGTTTTTT
CSASKRGLANTGELFF
>TRBJ2-3|-|-|TRBV25-1
TGTGCCAGCAGTGAAGGGGCGGGGGCGCAGGGTACGCAGTATTTT
CASSEGAGAQGTQYF
>TRBJ2-7|-|TRBD1|TRBV28
TGTGCCAGCAGCCAAGCAGGGGGCACGGATTTC
CASSQAGGTDF
>TRBJ1-5|few|-|TRBV19
TGTGCCGCCGCGGGGGGTTCCAATCAGCCCCAGCATTTT
CAAAGGSNQPQHF
>TRBJ2-4|-|TRBD2|TRBV3-1/TRBV3-2
TGTGCCAGCAGCCAAGTAGGCCTAGCGGTAGCCAAAAACATTCAGTACTTC
CASSQVGLAVAKNIQYF
>TRBJ1-1|-|-|TRBV19
TGTGCCAGTCAACACCGGACTGAAGCTTTCTTT
CASQHRTEAFF
>TRBJ1-2|-|TRBD1|TRBV18
TGTGCCAGCCTCAACCTTCAGGGGGCAGGGCGAGGCTACACCTTC
CASLNLQGAGRGYTF
>TRBJ2-7|few|-|TRBV18
TGTGCCAGCTCACCAGGGGCGAGAGCCGATACCCTCTACGAGCAGTACTTC
CASSPGARADTLYEQYF
>TRBJ1-6|-|-|TRBV4-1
TGCGCCAGCAGCCAAGATAAAAGGGTTAATTCACCCCTCCACTTT
CASSQDKRVNSPLHF
>TRBJ2-3|-|TRBD2|TRBV10-1
TGCGCCAGCAGTGAGTCGAGCCATAGCGGGAGCACAGATACGCAGTATTTT
CASSESSHSGSTDTQYF
>TRBJ1-1|-|-|TRBV19
TGTGCCAGTAGTATCAACAGGAACACTGAAGCTTTCTTT
CASSINRNTEAFF
>TRBJ2-7|-|TRBD1|TRBV7-8
TGTGCCAGCAGCTTCGGGACAGGGGGCGAGCAGTACTTC
CASSFGTGGEQYF
>TRBJ2-1|-|TRBD2|TRBV6-5
TGTGCCAGCAGGTTAAGCGGGAGGGCCTATAATGAGCAGTTCTTC
CASRLSGRAYNEQFF
>TRBJ2-5|-|-|TRBV2
TGTGCCAGCAGTGAAGGTAACAGGTTGGAGACCCAGTACTTC
CASSEGNRLETQYF
>TRBJ2-2|-|-|TRBV10-1
TGCGCCAGCAGTGACTCCCCGAACACCGGGGAGCTGTTTTTT
CASSDSPNTGELFF
>TRBJ2-3|-|-|TRBV4-1
TGCGCCAGCAGCCAAGATACCCCTAGAGGGACTCGCACAGATACGCAGTATTTT
CASSQDTPRGTRTDTQYF
>TRBJ2-3|-|TRBD2|TRBV5-1
TGCGCCAGCAGCTTGGATCCCAGCGGGGTGGTGTTAGATACGCAGTATTTT
CASSLDPSGVVLDTQYF
>TRBJ1-5|-|-|TRBV12-3/TRBV12-4
TGTGCCAGCAGTAACCCCCCCGATCAGCCCCAGCATTTT
CASSNPPDQPQHF
>TRBJ2-1|few|TRBD2|TRBV20-1
TGCAGTGCTAGTAGCGGGGGCTACAATGAGCAGTTCTTC
CSASSGGYNEQFF
>TRBJ2-7|-|TRBD2|TRBV10-3
TGTGCCATCAGGCGGGAGGGCCCGGGCGAGCAGTACTTC
CAIRREGPGEQYF
>TRBJ2-7|-|-|TRBV19
TGTGCCAGTAGTGAGGGGTTGCCCTACGAGCAGTACTTC
CASSEGLPYEQYF
>TRBJ1-1|-|-|TRBV3-1/TRBV3-2
TGTGCCAGCACGACAGGCATGGGGAACACTGAAGCTTTCTTT
CASTTGMGNTEAFF
>TRBJ1-3|-|-|TRBV7-7
TGTGCCAGCAGCTTAGGCTCAGGACCTGGAAACACCATATATTTT
CASSLGSGPGNTIYF
>TRBJ1-5|-|-|TRBV6-5
TGTGCCAGCAGTTCCTTTGGCAGGGCAGATCAGCCCCAGCATTTT
CASSSFGRADQPQHF
>TRBJ2-7|few|-|TRBV3-1/TRBV3-2
TGTGCCAGCAGCCAAGGGAGGGCCCAAGCTTGGGAGCAGTACTTC
CASSQGRAQAWEQYF
>TRBJ1-5|-|TRBD1|TRBV5-5
TGTGCCAGCAGCCGATGGACAGGGGGTAGCAATCAGCCCCAGCATTTT
CASSRWTGGSNQPQHF
>TRBJ1-5|once|TRBD1|TRBV5-5
TGTGCCAGCAGCTTGGGACAGGGGGCCGGTCAGCCCCAGCATTTT
CASSLGQGAGQPQHF
>TRBJ1-2|-|-|TRBV6-5
TGTGCCAGCACCGAGTATGGCTATGGCTACACCTTC
CASTEYGYGYTF
>TRBJ1-2|-|-|TRBV18
TGTGCCAGCTCACCCAATGGGGGCCATAGCGGCTACACCTTC
CASSPNGGHSGYTF
>TRBJ1-4|-|-|TRBV5-1
TGCGCCAGCAGAAACAGGGCGGCGGCTAATGAAAAACTGTTTTTT
CASRNRAAANEKLFF
>TRBJ2-1|once|TRBD1|TRBV7-9
TGTGCCGGGGGGACAGGGACCGACAATGAGCAGTTCTTC
CAGGTGTDNEQFF
>TRBJ2-3|-|-|TRBV10-1
TGCGCCAGCAGTGATCCCCTAGGAGGCTCTAGCACAGATACGCAGTATTTT
CASSDPLGGSSTDTQYF
>TRBJ1-5|-|-|TRBV14
TGTGCCAGCAGCCAAGATCGGGGTTTGGACCAGCCCCAGCATTTT
CASSQDRGLDQPQHF
>TRBJ2-7|-|-|TRBV12-3/TRBV12-4
TGTGCCAGCAGTTTAGGATCGTACGAGCAGTACTTC
CASSLGSYEQYF
>TRBJ1-1|once|TRBD1|TRBV27
TGTGCCAGCAGTTTGAACAGGGGGGACACTGAAGCTTTCTTT
CASSLNRGDTEAFF
>TRBJ1-5|-|TRBD1|TRBV9
TGTGCCAGCAGCGGAGGGGGCCCTTTGGGCAATCAGCCCCAGCATTTT
CASSGGGPLGNQPQHF
>TRBJ2-5|-|-|TRBV27
TGTGCCAGCAGACCCTACGAACAAGAGACCCAGTACTTC
CASRPYEQETQYF